These 17 T cell receptor beta chains originate from one sample sequenced in a study of memory CD8 T cells in hepatitis C reinfection. Regarding time point: late/post reinfection, 12 to 24 weeks after detection. TCR sequencing was done directly ex vivo on sorted cells, without expansion in vitro. Some clones are missing from TCRdb's copy, which holds only in-frame ones; the method was immunoSEQ multiplex PCR. The table shows about 4,800 clones, with about 87% occurring only once. Sequences were obtained from naive CD8+ T cells sorted from blood. The receptors here all came from a man aged 50 to 59 with hepatitis C virus infection.

The V call is TRBV5-1, the J call TRBJ2-7; tentative D call: TRBD1 (5 bases). Germline CDR1 and CDR2: SGHRS and YFSETQ. Trimming stripped 0 bases from V and 6 bases from J, with 7 bases between. The CDR3 is made up of 12 amino acids. CDR3 protein: CASSLAQGEQYF. In DNA, the CDR3 is TGCGCCAGCAGCTTGGCGCAGGGCGAGCAGTACTTC.

The V call is TRBV7-3, the J call TRBJ2-3, with 9 nucleotides matching TRBD2. V was clipped by 4 bases and J by 0 bases; unmatched bases: 2. This CDR3 spans 15 amino acids. Germline CDR1 and CDR2: SGHTA and FQGTGA. As DNA, the CDR3 is TGTGCCAGCAGCTCCGGACTAGCGAGCACAGATACGCAGTATTTT. As protein: CASSSGLASTDTQYF.

This rearrangement joins TRBV14 to TRBJ2-1; 10 bases align to TRBD2. Germline lookup yields CDR1 SGHDN and CDR2 FVKESK. CDR3 size: 16 residues. V trimming: 0 bases; J trimming: 2 bases; junction bases outside the gene matches: 1. The CDR3 sequence: CASSQDTSGTYNEQFF. DNA for the CDR3: TGTGCCAGCAGCCAAGACACTAGCGGGACCTACAATGAGCAGTTCTTC.

This clone has just a few counts. The rearrangement uses TRBV6-5 and TRBJ2-7; the match to TRBD2 covers 12 bases. The CDR3 spans 15 residues. V shed 2 bases, J shed 5 bases, and the junction held 4 bases outside the gene matches. The germline gives CDR1 MNHEY, CDR2 SVGAGI. The CDR3 DNA sequence: TGTGCCAGCAGTTACCTGACTAGCGGGAGTCACGAGCAGTACTTC. Amino acids: CASSYLTSGSHEQYF.

J is TRBJ2-7 and V is TRBV30; 10 bases are shared with TRBD2. The germline V gene encodes CDR1 GTSNPN and CDR2 SVGIG (reference sequence). The CDR3 length is 15 residues. V shed 6 bases and J 6 bases; nucleotides not matched to a gene: 14. The CDR3 here is CACDQGLAGVSEQYF. CDR3 nucleotides: TGTGCCTGTGACCAGGGGCTAGCGGGAGTGTCCGAGCAGTACTTC.

The rearrangement links TRBV7-9 to TRBJ1-1, with D possibly TRBD1 on 6 matching bases. Looked up from germline, CDR1 is SEHNR and CDR2 is FQNEAQ (reference sequence). The V and J ends lost 1 base and 2 bases respectively, with 8 bases between them. The CDR3 runs 14 residues. The CDR3 sequence: CASSLGGPNTEAFF. CDR3 nucleotides: TGTGCCAGCAGCTTAGGGGGGCCTAACACTGAAGCTTTCTTT. Based on the CDR3 plus reference TRBV7-9 and TRBJ1-1, the full variable domain is DTGVSQNPRHKITKRGQNVTFRCDPISEHNRLYWYRQTLGQGPEFLTYFQNEAQLEKSRLLSDRFSAERPKGSFSTLEIQRTEQGDSAMYLCASSLGGPNTEAFFGQGTRLTVV.

The gene calls are TRBV4-3 and TRBJ2-6; 10 positions agree with TRBD2. The CDR3 loop spans 20 amino acids. V dropped 0 bases and J dropped 1; count of bases not matched to a gene: 9. Germline lookup yields CDR1 LGHNA and CDR2 YSLEER. This chain's CDR3 is CASSQDIMLAGASGANVLTF. In nucleotides, the CDR3 is TGCGCCAGCAGCCAAGATATCATGCTAGCGGGAGCTTCTGGGGCCAACGTCCTGACTTTC.

The chain recombines TRBV11-2 with TRBJ1-1; D not resolved. V lost 1 base and J lost 2, with 11 bases in between. Germline V gene sequence: CDR1 SGHAT, CDR2 FQNNGV. The CDR3 loop spans 15 amino acids. The CDR3 sequence is CASSLVYGANTEAFF. Here the CDR3 DNA reads TGTGCCAGCAGCTTAGTTTACGGAGCTAACACTGAAGCTTTCTTT.

The chain carries TRBV4-1 and TRBJ2-5; 12 nucleotides match TRBD2. Trimming removed 2 bases from V and 5 bases from J; junction bases left unmatched: 6. The CDR3 length is 16 residues. The germline gives CDR1 MGHRA, CDR2 YSYEKL. CDR3 coding DNA: TGCGCCAGCAGCCAAAGAGCTAGCGGGGGGGGTGAGACCCAGTACTTC. Protein product: CASSQRASGGGETQYF.

There are a few counts of this clone. V usage is TRBV14 and J usage is TRBJ1-2, with 7 nucleotides matching TRBD1. The CDR3 is 15 amino acids. Germline V CDR1 and CDR2: SGHDN, FVKESK. V lost 0 bases and J lost 5; bases outside the gene matches: 6. This chain's CDR3 is CASSQELGTAYGYTF. CDR3 DNA: TGTGCCAGCAGCCAAGAGCTCGGGACAGCTTATGGCTACACCTTC.

This chain joins TRBV7-6 and TRBJ2-1, with 9 bases lining up with TRBD2. Germline V gene data show CDR1 as SGHVS and CDR2 as FNYEAQ. V dropped 5 bases and J dropped 8; count of bases not matched to a gene: 7. The CDR3 is 14 amino acids. For the CDR3, the DNA is TGTGCCAGCAGCCCGGGAGCGGGAGGTGATGAGCAGTTCTTC. Amino acids: CASSPGAGGDEQFF. The full variable domain, its missing parts supplied by reference TRBV7-6 and TRBJ2-1, is GAGVSQSPRYKVTKRGQDVALRCDPISGHVSLYWYRQALGQGPEFLTYFNYEAQQDKSGLPNDRFSAERPEGSISTLTIQRTEQRDSAMYRCASSPGAGGDEQFFGPGTRLTVL.

The V and J genes are TRBV19 and TRBJ2-7; D unresolved. The CDR3 runs 15 residues. The germline gives CDR1 LNHDA, CDR2 SQIVND (reference sequence). Trimming cost V 2 bases and J 0 bases, with 11 bases left between them. The CDR3 sequence is CASSINGRYSYEQYF. The CDR3 coding sequence is TGTGCCAGTAGTATAAATGGCAGATACTCCTACGAGCAGTACTTC.

The J gene is TRBJ1-2, the V gene TRBV9; tentatively, D is TRBD1 (6 bases). The CDR3 extends over 17 amino acids. CDR1 and CDR2 from the germline V gene are SGDLS and YYNGEE. The ends were cut back, 0 bases at V and 3 bases at J, with 18 bases in the middle. CDR3 sequence reads: CASSVDLYSGVDYGYTF. The CDR3 bases are TGTGCCAGCAGCGTAGACCTGTACTCAGGGGTGGACTATGGCTACACCTTC. The full variable domain, its missing parts supplied by reference TRBV9 and TRBJ1-2, is DSGVTQTPKHLITATGQRVTLRCSPRSGDLSVYWYQQSLDQGLQFLIQYYNGEERAKGNILERFSAQQFPDLHSELNLSSLELGDSALYFCASSVDLYSGVDYGYTFGSGTRLTVV.

J is TRBJ2-7 and V is TRBV7-2, with no clear D. V was pared by 1 base and J by 6 bases, with 13 bases between. The germline V gene has CDR1 SGHTA and CDR2 FQGNSA. The CDR3 runs to 14 residues. The CDR3 nucleotides read TGTGCCAGCAGCTTAGAGGTACAGCATCCCGAGCAGTACTTC. Amino acids: CASSLEVQHPEQYF.

The chain combines TRBV28 with TRBJ1-6; TRBD1 agrees at 7 bases. The CDR3 spans 15 residues. Trimming cost V 2 bases and J 7 bases; bases outside gene matches: 5. Germline CDR1 MDHEN, CDR2 SYDVKM. The CDR3 DNA sequence: TGTGCCAGCAGTTTAACGGACAGGTTCAATTCACCCCTCCACTTT. Translation gives CASSLTDRFNSPLHF.

V and J are TRBV7-3 and TRBJ1-1; 7 bases agree with TRBD1. The CDR3 has 14 residues. Looked up from germline, CDR1 is SGHTA and CDR2 is FQGTGA. Trimming took 4 bases from V and 6 from J; bases not matched to a gene: 8. CDR3 region: CASSSQPQGAEAFF. In DNA, the CDR3 is TGTGCCAGCAGCTCACAGCCCCAGGGGGCTGAAGCTTTCTTT.

V and J are TRBV27 and TRBJ2-2, with D possibly TRBD2 on 6 matching bases. V lost 0 bases to trimming and J lost 4 bases, with 18 bases between them. The CDR3 contains 18 residues. Germline V gene lookup returns CDR1 MNHEY and CDR2 SMNVEV (reference sequence). CDR3 nucleotides: TGTGCCAGCAGTTTATCGAGTCCAACCGGGACTCTCACCGGGGAGCTGTTTTTT. Translated: CASSLSSPTGTLTGELFF.